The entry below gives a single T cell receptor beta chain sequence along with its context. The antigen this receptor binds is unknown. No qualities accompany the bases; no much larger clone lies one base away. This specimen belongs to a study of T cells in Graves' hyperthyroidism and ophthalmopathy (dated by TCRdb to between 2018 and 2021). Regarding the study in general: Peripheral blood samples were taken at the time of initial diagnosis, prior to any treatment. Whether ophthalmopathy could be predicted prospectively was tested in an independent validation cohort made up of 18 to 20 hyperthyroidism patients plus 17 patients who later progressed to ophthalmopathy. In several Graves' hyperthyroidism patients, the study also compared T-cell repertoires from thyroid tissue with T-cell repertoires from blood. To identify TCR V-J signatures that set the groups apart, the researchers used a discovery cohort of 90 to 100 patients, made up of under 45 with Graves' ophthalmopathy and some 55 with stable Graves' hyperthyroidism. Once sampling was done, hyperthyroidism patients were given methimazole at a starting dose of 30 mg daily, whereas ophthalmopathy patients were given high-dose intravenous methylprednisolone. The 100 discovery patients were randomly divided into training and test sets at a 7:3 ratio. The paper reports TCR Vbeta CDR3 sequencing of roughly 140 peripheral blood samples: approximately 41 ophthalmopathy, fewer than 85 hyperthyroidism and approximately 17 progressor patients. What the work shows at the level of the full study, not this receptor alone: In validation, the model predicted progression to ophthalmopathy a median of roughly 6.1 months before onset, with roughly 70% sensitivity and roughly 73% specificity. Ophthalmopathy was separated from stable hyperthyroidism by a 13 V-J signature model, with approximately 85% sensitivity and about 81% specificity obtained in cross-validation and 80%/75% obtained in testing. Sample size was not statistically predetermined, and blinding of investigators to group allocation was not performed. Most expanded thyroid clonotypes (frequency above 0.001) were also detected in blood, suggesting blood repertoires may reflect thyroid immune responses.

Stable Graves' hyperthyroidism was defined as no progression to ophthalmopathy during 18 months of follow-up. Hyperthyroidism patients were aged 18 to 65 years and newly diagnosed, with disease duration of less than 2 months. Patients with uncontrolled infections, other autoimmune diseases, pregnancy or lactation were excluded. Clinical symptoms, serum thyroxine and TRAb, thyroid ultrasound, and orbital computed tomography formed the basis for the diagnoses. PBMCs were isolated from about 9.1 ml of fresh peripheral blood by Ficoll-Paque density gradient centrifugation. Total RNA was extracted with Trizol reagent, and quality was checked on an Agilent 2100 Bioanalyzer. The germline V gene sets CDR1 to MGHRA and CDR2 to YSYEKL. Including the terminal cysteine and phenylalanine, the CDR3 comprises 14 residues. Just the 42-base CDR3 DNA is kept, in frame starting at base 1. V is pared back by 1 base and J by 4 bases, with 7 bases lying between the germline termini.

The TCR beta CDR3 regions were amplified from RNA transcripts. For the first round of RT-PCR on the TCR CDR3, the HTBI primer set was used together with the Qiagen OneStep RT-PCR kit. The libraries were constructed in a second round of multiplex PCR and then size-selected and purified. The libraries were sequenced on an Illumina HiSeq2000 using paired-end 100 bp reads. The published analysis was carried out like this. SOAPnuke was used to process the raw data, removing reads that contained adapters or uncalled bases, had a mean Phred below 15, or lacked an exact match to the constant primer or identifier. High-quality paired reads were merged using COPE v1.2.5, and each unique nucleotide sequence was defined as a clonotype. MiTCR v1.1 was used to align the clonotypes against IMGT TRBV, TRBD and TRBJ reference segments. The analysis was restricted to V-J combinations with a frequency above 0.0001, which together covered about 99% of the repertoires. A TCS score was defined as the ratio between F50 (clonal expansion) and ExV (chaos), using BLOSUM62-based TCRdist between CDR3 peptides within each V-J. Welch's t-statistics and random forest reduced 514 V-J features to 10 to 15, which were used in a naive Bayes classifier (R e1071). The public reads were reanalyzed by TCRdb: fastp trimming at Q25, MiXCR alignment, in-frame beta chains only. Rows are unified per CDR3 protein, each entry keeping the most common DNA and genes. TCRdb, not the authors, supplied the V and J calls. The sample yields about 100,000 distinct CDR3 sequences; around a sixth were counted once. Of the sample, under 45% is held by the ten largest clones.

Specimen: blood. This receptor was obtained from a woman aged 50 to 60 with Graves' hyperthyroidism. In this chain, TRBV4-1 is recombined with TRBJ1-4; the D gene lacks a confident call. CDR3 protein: CASSQVTGNEKLFF. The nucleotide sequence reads TGCGCCAGCAGCCAAGTTACCGGTAATGAAAAACTGTTTTTT.